The clone carrying this T cell receptor beta chain was recorded many times. What it binds is unknown. The CDR3 covers 12 residues. Germline CDR1 SGHDN, CDR2 FVKESK. The V end was cut by 4 bases, the J end by 12 bases, with 13 bases between. Profiled with immunoSEQ multiplex PCR; TCRdb holds only in-frame clones, not every one. Among more than 200,000 clones listed, over 60% were seen once. This specimen belongs to a study of shared clonotypes between healthy human individuals. Study-level findings and limits: The authors sampled blood alone, and tissue repertoires likely differ. What rarefaction showed was incomplete sorted-subset sequencing despite large depth. Sharing across four donors was highest in naive CD4 (roughly 5%) and lowest in memory CD8 (approximately 0.4%).

The receptor comes from a man aged 30 to 45 in good health. The chain employs TRBV14 and TRBJ2-1; D call uncertain. The specimen sequenced was memory CD4+ T cells sorted from blood. Subset reported: CD45RA-negative fraction. In DNA, the CDR3 is TGTGCCAGCAGCCGGGTCCAGCTGATGCAGTTCTTC. It yields the protein CASSRVQLMQFF.